These T cell receptor beta chains were read from a single sample in a study of blood T cell repertoires in COVID-19. TCRdb keeps only in-frame clones here, not all; method: immunoSEQ multiplex PCR. The sample contains 90,000 to 100,000 clones, just under 85% of which appear only once. The sequenced sample consisted of peripheral blood. Receptors were obtained from a man in his sixties or seventies with acute or convalescent COVID-19. CDR3s include the opening cysteine and the closing phenylalanine or tryptophan. Each record gives: J gene, V gene, CDR3 protein.

TRBJ1-1 | TRBV25-1 | CASSLQGFEAFF
TRBJ1-2 | TRBV2 | CASSLGAAQNYGYTF
TRBJ1-1 | TRBV5-1 | CASSANFQPETEAFF
TRBJ2-7 | TRBV30 | CAWSVRFGGTAFYEQYF
TRBJ2-7 | TRBV3-1/TRBV3-2 | CASSQEGRGRTYYEQYF
TRBJ2-3 | TRBV9 | CASSVSSDTQYF
TRBJ1-4 | TRBV15 | CATSRDPLGGGSEKLFF
TRBJ1-2 | TRBV7-3 | CASSSRQGDYGYTF
TRBJ2-1 | TRBV6-6 | CASSSPGLARYNEQFF
TRBJ2-5 | TRBV2 | CASSFRGTGAETQYF
TRBJ2-2 | TRBV29-1 | CSVYRVGELFF
TRBJ2-1 | TRBV5-4 | CASSLDRGNEQFF
TRBJ1-1 | TRBV18 | CASSPRTVRDTEAFF
TRBJ2-7 | TRBV19 | CASQKTDSPPYEQYF
TRBJ2-1 | TRBV6-4 | CASSDSLEGEQFF
TRBJ1-2 | TRBV6-5 | CASSSQGQGRYGYTF
TRBJ2-7 | TRBV24-1 | CATSDLYSPDEQYF
TRBJ1-1 | TRBV19 | CASSIQGKGEAFF
TRBJ2-7 | TRBV7-9 | CASSRTGGYEQYF
TRBJ2-6 | TRBV6-5 | CASSYSKQPGANVLTF
TRBJ1-4 | TRBV4-1 | CASSLGQYNEKLFF
TRBJ1-1 | TRBV9 | CASSVSFNTEAFF
TRBJ1-2 | TRBV28 | CASSFRGLDYGYTF
TRBJ2-1 | TRBV30 | CAWRARTAYNEQFF
TRBJ2-2 | TRBV5-4 | CASSGSPEGELFF
TRBJ1-2 | TRBV5-4 | CASSTGTANYGYTF
TRBJ2-5 | TRBV5-1 | CASSLGGGGAIETQYF
TRBJ1-2 | TRBV9 | CASSTGNIDNYGYTF
TRBJ1-5 | TRBV9 | CASSVGRNQPQHF
TRBJ1-4 | TRBV5-4 | CASSTGQATNEKLFF
TRBJ2-7 | TRBV6-6 | CASCIPAGVGEQYF
TRBJ1-4 | TRBV7-9 | CASSRGTGYEKLFF
TRBJ2-2 | TRBV4-2 | CASSQEPSGSILTGELFF
TRBJ1-2 | TRBV15 | CATSGNNLGVDTF
TRBJ2-1 | TRBV7-3 | CASSFKQDNEQFF
TRBJ1-5 | TRBV7-2 | CASSFSPNNQPQHF
TRBJ2-1 | TRBV19 | CASGQGNEQFF
TRBJ1-6 | TRBV9 | CASSVDRDSPLHF
TRBJ1-2 | TRBV10-3 | CAISESGRQGNDYGYTF
TRBJ1-6 | TRBV27 | CASSPRQGTNSPLHF
TRBJ1-4 | TRBV5-6 | CASSGSEAGANEKLFF
TRBJ1-1 | TRBV3-1/TRBV3-2 | CASSHRTAMNTEAFF
TRBJ2-1 | TRBV2 | CASSQTSPAYNEQFF
TRBJ1-2 | TRBV3-1/TRBV3-2 | CASSQDLANYGYTF
TRBJ1-1 | TRBV7-3 | CASSLNQSGGGPPEAFF
TRBJ2-1 | TRBV10-3 | CAISGGLAGVDEQFF
TRBJ2-3 | TRBV18 | CASSRTGSSGRDTQYF
TRBJ1-6 | TRBV7-2 | CASSLGGASSYNSPLHF
TRBJ2-6 | TRBV27 | CASSSYIPGANVLTF
TRBJ2-2 | TRBV11-2 | CASSFVGGAGELFF
TRBJ2-3 | TRBV7-2 | CASSLGQSTDTQYF
TRBJ2-3 | TRBV3-1/TRBV3-2 | CASSRGGWASGSFGTDTQYF